A selection of T cell receptor beta chains follows, all from one sample in a study of blood T cell repertoires in COVID-19. Produced via immunoSEQ multiplex PCR; TCRdb's table is partial and in-frame only. The data contain about 140,000 clones, about 80% of them singletons. The specimen sequenced was peripheral blood. These receptors all come from a human donor in a cohort sampled during active COVID-19. The CDR3 runs from the conserved cysteine through the conserved F or W. The D gene is left open where the match is weak. Only some rows state a clone size, as once, few, many or a class for expanded clones.

-	TRBJ2-7	TRBV11-2	-	TGTGCCAGCAGCTCCTTACGGGACTTTTCCTACGAGCAGTACTTC	CASSSLRDFSYEQYF
-	TRBJ1-1	TRBV6-4	-	TGTGCCAGCAGTCCCACAGGGAGAGAGGCAGCTTTCTTT	CASSPTGREAAFF
-	TRBJ2-7	TRBV5-1	-	TGCGCCAGCAGCTTGGTGGCAGGGCAAGAGCAGTACTTC	CASSLVAGQEQYF
-	TRBJ2-7	TRBV24-1	TRBD2	TGTGCCACCAGTGATTCTGGACTAGCGGAGGTTGTGCAGTACTTC	CATSDSGLAEVVQYF
few	TRBJ2-1	TRBV11-3	TRBD1	TGTGCCAGCAGCTTCGGACAGGTTAACAATGAGCAGTTCTTC	CASSFGQVNNEQFF
-	TRBJ2-2	TRBV5-4	-	TGTGCCAGCAGCTTGGGGCAGGGATTGTCCGGGGAGCTGTTTTTT	CASSLGQGLSGELFF
-	TRBJ1-3	TRBV28	-	TGTGCCAGCCGCCAATGGGGGGAAAACACCATATATTTT	CASRQWGENTIYF
-	TRBJ2-2	TRBV2	-	TGTGCCAGCAGTGCCCCATTTACAGGGTACACCGGGGAGCTGTTTTTT	CASSAPFTGYTGELFF
-	TRBJ2-2	TRBV10-3	TRBD1	TGTGCCACCCAGGGGGCAGAGAACACCGGGGAGCTGTTTTTT	CATQGAENTGELFF
-	TRBJ1-3	TRBV6-5	-	TGTGCCAGCAGTTACAGAGGCAGCTCTGGAAACACCATATATTTT	CASSYRGSSGNTIYF
-	TRBJ2-2	TRBV2	-	TGTGCCAGCAGCCTACAGGGTCCCGGGGAGCTGTTTTTT	CASSLQGPGELFF
-	TRBJ2-1	TRBV11-2	TRBD2	TGTGCCAGCAGCAGGACTAGCGGGGGAAATTACCACAATGAGCAGTTCTTC	CASSRTSGGNYHNEQFF
-	TRBJ2-5	TRBV5-1	TRBD2	TGCGCCAGCAGCTTGGTAGCGGGGGGACTCCGGCGTGGCCAGTACTTC	CASSLVAGGLRRGQYF
-	TRBJ2-4	TRBV3-1/TRBV3-2	TRBD2	TGTGCCAGCAGCCAAGAAAAGGAGCGGGGGCGTAGTAACATTCAGTACTTC	CASSQEKERGRSNIQYF
-	TRBJ1-2	TRBV15	TRBD1	TGTGCCACCAAGACAGGGAGCTATGGCTACACCTTC	CATKTGSYGYTF
-	TRBJ1-2	TRBV21-1	-	TGTGCCAGCAGCAAAGTGGGGGACAGTGCCTATGGCTACACCTTC	CASSKVGDSAYGYTF
once	TRBJ2-3	TRBV5-1	TRBD1	TGCGCCAGCAGCTTGGCCGCTCTAGTGGAGACAGGGCCAGGAGATACGCAGTATTTT	CASSLAALVETGPGDTQYF
-	TRBJ1-5	TRBV6-5	-	TGTGCCAGCGGCCTTCAGCCCCAGCATTTT	CASGLQPQHF
-	TRBJ2-7	TRBV3-1/TRBV3-2	-	TGTGCCAGCAGCCAACTTGACTGCTACGAGCAGTACTTC	CASSQLDCYEQYF
-	TRBJ2-7	TRBV5-1	-	TGCGCCAGCAGCTTGGTTTCGTACGAGCAGTACTTC	CASSLVSYEQYF
-	TRBJ2-5	TRBV2	-	TGTGCCAGCGGCGAGACCCAGTACTTC	CASGETQYF
-	TRBJ2-2	TRBV4-2	-	TGTGCCAGCAGCCAGGAGGCTAACACCGGGGAGCTGTTTTTT	CASSQEANTGELFF
-	TRBJ2-7	TRBV29-1	TRBD1	TGCAGCGTAGATTCCGGGACAGGGATTTTCTACGAGCAGTACTTC	CSVDSGTGIFYEQYF
once	TRBJ2-7	TRBV7-2	-	TGTGCCAGCAGCTTAGCCCAGGGTCCGACCTACGAGCAGTACTTC	CASSLAQGPTYEQYF
-	TRBJ1-1	TRBV6-2/TRBV6-3	-	TGTGCCAGCAGTTACGAGAAGAAGCATTTT	CASSYEKKHF
few	TRBJ2-5	TRBV15	-	TGTGCCACCAGCAGAGATAGGGCGGGACGCCAAGAGACCCAGTACTTC	CATSRDRAGRQETQYF
-	TRBJ2-1	TRBV2	TRBD2	TGTGCCAGCAGTGAAGTGGTTCGTCTAGCGGGGGAGTACAATGAGCAGTTCTTC	CASSEVVRLAGEYNEQFF